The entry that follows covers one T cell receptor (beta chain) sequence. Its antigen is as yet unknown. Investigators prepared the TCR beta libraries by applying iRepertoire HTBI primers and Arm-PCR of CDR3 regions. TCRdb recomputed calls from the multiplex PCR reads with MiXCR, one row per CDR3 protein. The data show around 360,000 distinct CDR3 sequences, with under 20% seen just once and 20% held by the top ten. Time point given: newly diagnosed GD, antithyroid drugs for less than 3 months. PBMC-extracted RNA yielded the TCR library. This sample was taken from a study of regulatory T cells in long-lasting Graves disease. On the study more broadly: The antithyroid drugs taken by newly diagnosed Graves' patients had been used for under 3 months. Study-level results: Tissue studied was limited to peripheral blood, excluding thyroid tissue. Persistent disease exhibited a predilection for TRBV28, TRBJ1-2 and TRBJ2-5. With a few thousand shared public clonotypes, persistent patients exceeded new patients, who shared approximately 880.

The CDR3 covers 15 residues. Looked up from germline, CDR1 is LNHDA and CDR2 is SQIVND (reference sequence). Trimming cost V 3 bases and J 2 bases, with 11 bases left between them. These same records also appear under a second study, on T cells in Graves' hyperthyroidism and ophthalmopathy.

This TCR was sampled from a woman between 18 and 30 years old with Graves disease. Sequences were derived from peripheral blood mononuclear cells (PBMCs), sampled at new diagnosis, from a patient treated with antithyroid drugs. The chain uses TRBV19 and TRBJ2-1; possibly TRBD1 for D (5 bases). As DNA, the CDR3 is TGTGCCAGTAGTATCAGTAGGACACCCTACAATGAGCAGTTCTTC. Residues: CASSISRTPYNEQFF.